These 30 T cell receptor beta chains share one sample of origin, sequenced in a study of T cell repertoires in cytomegalovirus infection. These receptors lack a known antigen. TCRdb re-derived calls from the reads in MiXCR, one entry per CDR3 protein. Here the sample spans 90,000 to 110,000 distinct CDR3 sequences, around 30% being singletons. Sequencing was performed on CD8+ T cells from cultured PBMCs, taken from culture after CMV antigen stimulation. The receptors here all came from a human donor in good health (CMV status not recorded). Some clones in this sample may be carry-over from other donors' samples.

This rearrangement joins TRBV11-2 to TRBJ2-1; D is ambiguous. Germline loops: CDR1 SGHAT, CDR2 FQNNGV. V lost 5 bases to trimming and J lost 7 bases, with 12 bases between them. The CDR3 extends over 13 amino acids. The CDR3 nucleotides are TGTGCCAGCAGCATTTGGACCTTTAATGAGCAGTTCTTC. It encodes CASSIWTFNEQFF.

The sample holds many counts of this clonotype. V and J are TRBV19 and TRBJ2-1; D gene uncertain. Germline CDR1 is LNHDA and CDR2 is SQIVND (reference sequence). The CDR3 spans 15 residues. Trimming took 3 bases from V and 0 from J, leaving 9 bases between them. CDR3: CASSMTFPSYNEQFF. The CDR3 bases are TGTGCCAGTAGTATGACCTTCCCCTCCTACAATGAGCAGTTCTTC. The full variable domain, completed using reference TRBV19 and TRBJ2-1, is DGGITQSPKYLFRKEGQNVTLSCEQNLNHDAMYWYRQDPGQGLRLIYYSQIVNDFQKGDIAEGYSVSREKKESFPLTVTSAQKNPTAFYLCASSMTFPSYNEQFFGPGTRLTVL.

This clonotype came up many times. V is TRBV2 and J is TRBJ2-1, with 9 bases lining up with TRBD1. The CDR3 extends over 14 amino acids. Trimming cost V 5 bases and J 7 bases; bases outside gene matches: 6. Germline V CDR1 and CDR2: SNHLY, FYNNEI. CDR3 sequence reads: CASSWDRDWNEQFF. In DNA form, the CDR3 reads TGTGCCAGCAGTTGGGACAGGGATTGGAATGAGCAGTTCTTC.

This clonotype was seen ten or more times. The chain joins TRBV7-2 to TRBJ1-6, with D tentatively TRBD1 (5 bases). CDR3 length: 13 residues. Trimming removed 5 bases from V and 7 bases from J, with 9 bases in between. The V gene's germline CDR1 is SGHTA and CDR2 FQGNSA. CDR3 DNA sequence: TGTGCCAGCAGCCCGACAGTGAATTCACCCCTCCACTTT. Translation: CASSPTVNSPLHF.

This clonotype has a handful of counts. CDR3 nucleotide sequence: TGTGCCGTCAAGCCCGGGACAGGGGAAAAGGGCTACACCTTC. As protein: CAVKPGTGEKGYTF. V and J are TRBV10-3 and TRBJ1-2; 10 bases are a match to TRBD1. The germline V gene has CDR1 ENHRY and CDR2 SYGVKD. Germline trimming cut 11 bases from V and 8 bases from J; bases unmatched to any gene: 14. CDR3 length: 14 amino acids.

This clonotype appeared a few times. V gene TRBV7-2 combines with J gene TRBJ1-5; D perhaps matches TRBD1 (5 bases). Trimming shortened V by 2 bases and J by 6 bases, and 11 bases separated the two germline ends. The germline CDR1 and CDR2 sequences are SGHTA and FQGNSA. This CDR3 has 14 amino acids. The CDR3 loop is CASSLFPGTQPQHF. The CDR3 coding sequence is TGTGCCAGCAGCTTATTTCCGGGGACTCAGCCCCAGCATTTT.

The V call is TRBV6-1, the J call TRBJ1-1; maybe TRBD1 (6 bases). The V and J ends lost 1 base and 0 bases respectively, with 9 bases between them. This CDR3 spans 15 amino acids. Germline loops: CDR1 MNHNS, CDR2 SASEGT. CDR3: CASSEEGEMNTEAFF. CDR3 DNA sequence: TGTGCCAGCAGTGAAGAGGGGGAAATGAACACTGAAGCTTTCTTT.

In this sample, this clonotype turned up a few times. The gene calls are TRBV6-5 and TRBJ2-3; 8 nucleotides agree with TRBD1. Germline V CDR1 and CDR2: MNHEY, SVGAGI. This CDR3 is 13 amino acids long. V trimming: 4 bases; J trimming: 4 bases; junction bases outside the gene matches: 1. This CDR3 reads CASSSGGADTQYF. The CDR3 region has the DNA TGTGCCAGCAGTTCAGGGGGCGCAGATACGCAGTATTTT.

This sequence joins TRBV11-2 and TRBJ1-2; D uncertain. CDR3 length: 15 amino acids. CDR1 is SGHAT and CDR2 is FQNNGV in the germline V gene. V shed 6 bases and J shed 1 base, with 15 bases lying between them. In DNA, the CDR3 is TGTGCCAGCAGTTCCCGTTTAGGGAATAACTATGGCTACACCTTC. Protein sequence: CASSSRLGNNYGYTF.

This chain connects TRBV3-1 to TRBJ2-1, with TRBD2 matching 10 bases. Germline assignment: CDR1 LGHDT and CDR2 YNNKEL (reference sequence). Trimming at V came to 2 bases and at J to 0 bases, leaving 4 bases not matched to a gene. The CDR3 spans 17 residues. CDR3 region: CASSQLSSGGSYNEQFF. The CDR3, as DNA: TGTGCCAGCAGCCAACTTTCTAGCGGGGGCTCCTACAATGAGCAGTTCTTC.

The chain combines TRBV20-1 with TRBJ1-5; D is undetermined. V was trimmed by 0 bases and J by 4 bases, leaving 13 bases between them. Germline lookup yields CDR1 DFQATT and CDR2 SNEGSKA (reference sequence). The length of the CDR3 is 15 residues. CDR3 protein: CSARESGSLNQPQHF. CDR3 bases: TGCAGTGCTAGAGAATCCGGCAGTCTAAATCAGCCCCAGCATTTT.

A single count supports this clonotype. V and J are TRBV29-1 and TRBJ1-1; D is possibly TRBD1 (6 bases). There are 11 residues in the CDR3. V lost 6 bases to trimming and J lost 6 bases, with 11 bases between them. Germline CDR1 is SQVTM and CDR2 is ANQGSEA. This CDR3 reads CSVRGGAEAFF. CDR3 in DNA: TGCAGCGTCCGAGGGGGGGCTGAAGCTTTCTTT.

This clonotype was recorded at least ten times. This chain links TRBV7-9 with TRBJ2-7; 12 bases are a match to TRBD2. The CDR3 length is 15 residues. CDR1 is SEHNR and CDR2 is FQNEAQ in the germline V gene (reference sequence). Trimming at V came to 5 bases and at J to 5 bases, leaving 7 bases not matched to a gene. The CDR3 region has the DNA TGTGCCAGCAGCGTAACTAGCGGGGGGCCCCACGAGCAGTACTTC. It codes for CASSVTSGGPHEQYF.

This clonotype was counted only a few times. V usage is TRBV7-8 and J usage is TRBJ2-5; D unresolved. In germline, CDR1 is SGHVS, CDR2 FQNEAQ. V shed 5 bases and J shed 2 bases, with 9 bases lying between them. This CDR3 spans 13 amino acids. CDR3 in amino acids: CASSLYGQETQYF. CDR3 DNA: TGTGCCAGCAGCCTTTACGGACAAGAGACCCAGTACTTC.

The chain uses TRBV7-6 and TRBJ2-2; D gene ambiguous. V lost 3 bases, J lost 10 bases, and 9 bases lay in between. The CDR3 runs to 12 residues. Germline V gene lookup returns CDR1 SGHVS and CDR2 FNYEAQ. Written as DNA, the CDR3 is TGTGCCAGCAGCTTTCTTGCGAAGGAGCTGTTTTTT. It translates to CASSFLAKELFF.

This clonotype came up many times. The gene calls are TRBV19 and TRBJ1-1; D possibly corresponds to TRBD1 (5 bases). Germline assignment: CDR1 LNHDA and CDR2 SQIVND (reference sequence). The CDR3 runs 14 residues. The V end lost 8 bases, the J end lost 0 bases, and 13 bases lay between the germline ends. The CDR3 DNA reads TGTGCCAGTCGACAAACAGGTATGAACACTGAAGCTTTCTTT. It is translated as CASRQTGMNTEAFF.

This clonotype was picked up many times. The J gene is TRBJ2-7, the V gene TRBV27; D remains unclear. Per the germline V gene, CDR1 is MNHEY and CDR2 is SMNVEV (reference sequence). V was shortened by 8 bases and J by 3 bases, with 11 bases between the two germline ends. The CDR3 runs to 12 residues. The CDR3 sequence: CASRTSLYEQYF. CDR3 in DNA: TGTGCCAGCCGGACCAGCCTCTACGAGCAGTACTTC.

Only a few counts were recorded for this clonotype. V usage is TRBV5-1 and J usage is TRBJ2-5; D is possibly TRBD1 (6 bases). V lost 3 bases and J lost 1, with 13 bases in between. Per the germline V gene, CDR1 is SGHRS and CDR2 is YFSETQ. The CDR3 is 15 amino acids. CDR3 coding DNA: TGCGCCAGCAGCTGGGGAAGGACAGTCCAAGAGACCCAGTACTTC. Its protein is CASSWGRTVQETQYF.

As concerns this clonotype: A much larger clone differs from this one at a single base, so this may be a read error. This CDR3 is missing its conserved last phenylalanine or tryptophan, likely due to a read error. The chain has TRBV19 and TRBJ2-7; 7 bases align to TRBD1. The germline V gene encodes CDR1 LNHDA and CDR2 SQIVND (reference sequence). This CDR3 is built from 13 residues. V was clipped by 5 bases and J by 6 bases; unmatched bases: 7. The CDR3 DNA is TGTGCCAGTAGTGGAGGACAGGCTGGCGAGCAGTACATC. Its protein product is CASSGGQAGEQYI.

This clonotype has only a few counts. The gene calls are TRBV19 and TRBJ2-1; TRBD1 agrees at 9 bases. After removal of 3 bases from V and 1 base from J, the junction contained 7 bases not matched to a gene. This CDR3 has 17 amino acids. Looked up from germline, CDR1 is LNHDA and CDR2 is SQIVND (reference sequence). DNA for the CDR3: TGTGCCAGTAGTATCTCCCTGGACAGGGGTTCCTACAATGAGCAGTTCTTC. Translated, it gives CASSISLDRGSYNEQFF.

This clonotype showed up many times. The chain recombines TRBV4-1 with TRBJ1-5, with D unclear. V was clipped by 0 bases and J by 9 bases, with 15 bases between them. Germline V gene data show CDR1 as MGHRA and CDR2 as YSYEKL. This CDR3 has 15 amino acids. CDR3 bases: TGCGCCAGCAGCCAAGATTCTACAGCTTTTCTGCCCCAGCATTTT. It specifies CASSQDSTAFLPQHF.

The rearrangement links TRBV7-8 to TRBJ2-7; D ambiguous. V was clipped by 1 base and J by 6 bases, with 10 bases between them. The CDR3 sequence is 13 residues long. CDR1 is SGHVS, CDR2 FQNEAQ, per germline. In nucleotides, the CDR3 is TGTGCCAGCAGCTTAGACATGGCATCCGAGCAGTACTTC. Translation: CASSLDMASEQYF.

This chain joins TRBV5-6 and TRBJ2-7, with D possibly being TRBD1 (6 bases). Deletions cut 4 bases from V and 3 bases from J, with 14 bases between. Germline values: CDR1 SGHDT, CDR2 YYEEEE. The CDR3 consists of 14 residues. CDR3 loop: CASSPWGPYYEQYF. The CDR3 DNA follows: TGTGCCAGCAGCCCATGGGGGCCTTACTACGAGCAGTACTTC.

The chain employs TRBV28 and TRBJ1-1; possible D gene TRBD1, 5 bases. V lost 4 bases to trimming and J lost 1 base, with 16 bases between them. The CDR3 runs to 16 residues. Germline CDR1 and CDR2: MDHEN and SYDVKM. CDR3 loop: CASSSLMDMSNTEAFF. The DNA of the CDR3 is TGTGCCAGCAGTTCCCTTATGGACATGTCGAACACTGAAGCTTTCTTT. Using reference TRBV28 and TRBJ1-1 for the parts outside the CDR3, the full variable domain is DVKVTQSSRYLVKRTGEKVFLECVQDMDHENMFWYRQDPGLGLRLIYFSYDVKMKEKGDIPEGYSVSREKKERFSLILESASTNQTSMYLCASSSLMDMSNTEAFFGQGTRLTVV.

The chain recombines TRBV7-2 with TRBJ1-1, with D maybe TRBD1 (5 bases). The CDR3 is 17 amino acids. The V gene lost 6 bases and the J gene lost 1 base, with 21 bases spanning the gap. In germline, CDR1 is SGHTA, CDR2 FQGNSA. In nucleotides, the CDR3 is TGTGCCAGCAGTTTTACTAGCCGTGGGACGGCGAACACTGAAGCTTTCTTT. Its translation is CASSFTSRGTANTEAFF.

The rearrangement joins TRBV5-5 to TRBJ1-2; 7 bases agree with TRBD1. V lost 4 bases to trimming and J lost 3 bases; unmatched junction nucleotides: 18. Germline CDR1 and CDR2: SGHKS and YYEKEE (reference sequence). This CDR3 region has 18 residues. The CDR3 DNA follows: TGTGCCAGCAGCCCCAAAGACAGGGAGGTCCCCTTCTACTATGGCTACACCTTC. This sequence encodes CASSPKDREVPFYYGYTF.

The chain recombines TRBV7-9 with TRBJ2-1; the D gene is possibly TRBD1 (5 bases). This CDR3 comprises 14 residues. The germline gives CDR1 SEHNR, CDR2 FQNEAQ (reference sequence). V was clipped by 1 base and J by 6 bases, with 10 bases between them. The CDR3 loop is CASSLEGRVNEQFF. The DNA for the CDR3 is TGTGCCAGCAGCTTAGAGGGCAGGGTCAATGAGCAGTTCTTC. The entire variable domain, with the rest obtained from reference TRBV7-9 and TRBJ2-1, is as follows: DTGVSQNPRHKITKRGQNVTFRCDPISEHNRLYWYRQTLGQGPEFLTYFQNEAQLEKSRLLSDRFSAERPKGSFSTLEIQRTEQGDSAMYLCASSLEGRVNEQFFGPGTRLTVL.

This chain connects TRBV11-2 to TRBJ2-1; 8 bases match TRBD1. CDR1 is SGHAT, CDR2 FQNNGV, per germline. This CDR3 region has 15 residues. V shed 4 bases and J 8 bases; nucleotides not matched to a gene: 10. The CDR3 loop reads CASSSGTGWFDEQFF. The CDR3 nucleotides read TGTGCCAGCAGCTCTGGGACAGGCTGGTTCGATGAGCAGTTCTTC. The full variable domain, its missing parts supplied by reference TRBV11-2 and TRBJ2-1, is EAGVAQSPRYKIIEKRQSVAFWCNPISGHATLYWYQQILGQGPKLLIQFQNNGVVDDSQLPKDRFSAERLKGVDSTLKIQPAKLEDSAVYLCASSSGTGWFDEQFFGPGTRLTVL.

This clonotype was counted a single time. The rearrangement joins TRBV28 to TRBJ2-3; a weak D match, TRBD1 (6 bases). Trimming took 8 bases from V and 6 from J, leaving 15 bases between them. There are 13 residues in the CDR3. Per germline, CDR1 MDHEN and CDR2 SYDVKM. The CDR3 sequence: CASHTGLGDTQYF. CDR3 coding DNA: TGTGCCAGCCATACAGGGTTGGGGGATACGCAGTATTTT.

This clonotype was detected many times. The chain recombines TRBV18 with TRBJ2-3; a weak D match, TRBD1 (7 bases). V shed 0 bases and J shed 2 bases, with 12 bases lying between them. Per germline, CDR1 KGHSH and CDR2 LQKENI. The CDR3 runs 16 residues. The CDR3 loop reads CASSPPEGALTDTQYF. The CDR3 DNA is TGTGCCAGCTCACCACCGGAGGGGGCCCTCACAGATACGCAGTATTTT.